This T cell receptor beta chain derives from a study of T cells after yellow fever vaccination. Points from the study as a whole: Among primary-vaccination clones, most reappeared after the booster, at 95% to 96% for CD4 and around 91% for CD8.

CDR1 and CDR2 from the germline V gene are DFQATT and SNEGSKA (reference sequence). The CDR3 contains 12 residues. Trimming removed 3 bases at V and 5 bases at J, with 11 bases between. This clonotype was seen at least ten times. The antigen is not known. TCRdb used MiXCR to reprocess the 5' RACE reads, holding one entry per CDR3 protein. The sample has about 500,000 distinct CDR3 sequences; roughly a sixth are singletons. This sequence was found in a man aged 18 to 29 who received the YFV17D yellow fever vaccine. This specimen was PBMCs, taken 5 to 6 days after the first yellow fever vaccination. The chain couples TRBV20-1 to TRBJ2-7; D not resolved. The CDR3 bases are TGCAGTGCTAGGAAAATGTCGGACGAGCAGTACTTC. Its protein is CSARKMSDEQYF.